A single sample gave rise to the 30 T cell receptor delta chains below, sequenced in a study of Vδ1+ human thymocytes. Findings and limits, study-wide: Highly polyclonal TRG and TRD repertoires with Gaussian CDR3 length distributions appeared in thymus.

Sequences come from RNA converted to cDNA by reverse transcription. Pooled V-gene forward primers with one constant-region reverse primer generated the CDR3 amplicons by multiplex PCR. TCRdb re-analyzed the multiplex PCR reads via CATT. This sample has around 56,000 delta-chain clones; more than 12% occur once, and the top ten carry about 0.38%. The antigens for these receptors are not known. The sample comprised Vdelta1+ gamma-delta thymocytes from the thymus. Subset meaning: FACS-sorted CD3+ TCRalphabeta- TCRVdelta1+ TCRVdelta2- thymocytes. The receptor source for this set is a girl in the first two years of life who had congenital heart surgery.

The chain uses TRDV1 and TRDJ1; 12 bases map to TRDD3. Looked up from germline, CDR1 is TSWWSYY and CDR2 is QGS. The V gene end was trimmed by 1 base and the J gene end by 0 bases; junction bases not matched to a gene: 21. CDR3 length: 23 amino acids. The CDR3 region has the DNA TGTGCTCTTGGGGAACGCCGGGTGAAAACGCACCTGGGGGATACGCCGTACACCGATAAACTCATCTTT. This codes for CALGERRVKTHLGDTPYTDKLIF.

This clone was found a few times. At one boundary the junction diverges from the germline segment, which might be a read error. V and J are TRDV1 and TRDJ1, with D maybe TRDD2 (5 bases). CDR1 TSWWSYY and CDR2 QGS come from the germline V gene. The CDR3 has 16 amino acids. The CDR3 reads CALGEPGLQCTDKLIF. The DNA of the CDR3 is TGTGCTCTTGGGGAACCAGGCCTTCAGTGCACCGATAAACTCATCTTC.

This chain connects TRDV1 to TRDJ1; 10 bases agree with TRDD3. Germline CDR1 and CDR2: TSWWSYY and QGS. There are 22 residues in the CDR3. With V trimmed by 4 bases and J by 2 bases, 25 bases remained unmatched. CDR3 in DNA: TGTGCTCTTGGGGGACAACTCGGCCTTCCCAACTTTGTACTGGGGGATACCGATAAACTCATCTTT. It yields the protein CALGGQLGLPNFVLGDTDKLIF.

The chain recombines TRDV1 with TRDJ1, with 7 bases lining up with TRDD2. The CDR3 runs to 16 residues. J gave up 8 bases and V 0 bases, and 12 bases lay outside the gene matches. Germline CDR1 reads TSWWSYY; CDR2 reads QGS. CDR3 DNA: TGTGCTCTTGGGGAACTAAGTTCCTACCCGACTGTCAAACTCATCTTT. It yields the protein CALGELSSYPTVKLIF.

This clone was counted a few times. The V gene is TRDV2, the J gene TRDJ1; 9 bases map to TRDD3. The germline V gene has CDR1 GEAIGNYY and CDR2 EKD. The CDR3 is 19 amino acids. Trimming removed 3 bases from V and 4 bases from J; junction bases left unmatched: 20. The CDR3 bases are TGTGCCTGTGACCCCACTTACTGGGGGACCGTTAAAGAGGGCGATAAACTCATCTTT. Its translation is CACDPTYWGTVKEGDKLIF.

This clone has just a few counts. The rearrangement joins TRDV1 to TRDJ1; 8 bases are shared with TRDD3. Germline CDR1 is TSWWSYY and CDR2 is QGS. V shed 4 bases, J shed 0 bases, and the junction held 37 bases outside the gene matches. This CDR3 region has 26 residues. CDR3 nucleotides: TGTGCTCTTGGGGGAATACCCCTTCTCGCCGACTGGGGGTCCCCCATATCGGGGATTTACACCGATAAACTCATCTTT. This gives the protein CALGGIPLLADWGSPISGIYTDKLIF.

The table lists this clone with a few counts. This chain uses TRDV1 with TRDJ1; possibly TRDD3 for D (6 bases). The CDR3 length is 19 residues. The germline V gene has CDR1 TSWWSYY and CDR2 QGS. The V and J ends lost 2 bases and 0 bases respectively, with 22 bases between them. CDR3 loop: CALGEIPLLRLGDTDKLIF. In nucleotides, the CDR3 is TGTGCTCTTGGGGAAATTCCCCTCCTCCGACTGGGTGACACCGATAAACTCATCTTT.

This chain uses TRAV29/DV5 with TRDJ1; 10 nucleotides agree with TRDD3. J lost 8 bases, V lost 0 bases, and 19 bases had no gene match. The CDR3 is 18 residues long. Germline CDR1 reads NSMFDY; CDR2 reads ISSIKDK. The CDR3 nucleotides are TGTGCAGCAAGCGTTACCCCCGTTGAACTGGGGGATCATGGCAAACTCATCTTT. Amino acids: CAASVTPVELGDHGKLIF.

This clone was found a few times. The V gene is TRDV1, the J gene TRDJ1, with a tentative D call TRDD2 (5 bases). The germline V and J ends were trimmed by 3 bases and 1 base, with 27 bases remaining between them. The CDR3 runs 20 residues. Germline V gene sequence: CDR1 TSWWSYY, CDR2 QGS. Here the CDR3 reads CALGEPGTELPLSCTDKLIF. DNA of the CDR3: TGTGCTCTTGGGGAGCCAGGGACCGAGCTTCCCCTTAGTTGCACCGATAAACTCATCTTT.

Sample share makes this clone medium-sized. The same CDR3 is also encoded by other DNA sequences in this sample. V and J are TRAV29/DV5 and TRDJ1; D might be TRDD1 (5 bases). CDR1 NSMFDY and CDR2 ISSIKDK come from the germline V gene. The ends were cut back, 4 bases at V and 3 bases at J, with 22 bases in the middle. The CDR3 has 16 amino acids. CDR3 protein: CAAYPFWKDSSDKLIF. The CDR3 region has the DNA TGTGCAGCATACCCTTTCTGGAAAGATAGTTCCGATAAACTCATCTTT. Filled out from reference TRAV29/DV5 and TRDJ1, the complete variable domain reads DQQVKQNSPSLSVQEGRISILNCDYTNSMFDYFLWYKKYPAEGPTFLISISSIKDKNEDGRFTVFLNKSAKHLSLHIVPSQPGDSAVYFCAAYPFWKDSSDKLIFGKGTRVTVEP.

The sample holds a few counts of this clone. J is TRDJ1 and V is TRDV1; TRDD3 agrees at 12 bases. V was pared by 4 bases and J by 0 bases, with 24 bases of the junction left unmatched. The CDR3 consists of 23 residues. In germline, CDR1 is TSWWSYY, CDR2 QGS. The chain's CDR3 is CALGVTEVREYWGILKNTDKLIF. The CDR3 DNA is TGTGCTCTTGGGGTGACAGAGGTGAGGGAGTACTGGGGGATACTGAAAAACACCGATAAACTCATCTTT.

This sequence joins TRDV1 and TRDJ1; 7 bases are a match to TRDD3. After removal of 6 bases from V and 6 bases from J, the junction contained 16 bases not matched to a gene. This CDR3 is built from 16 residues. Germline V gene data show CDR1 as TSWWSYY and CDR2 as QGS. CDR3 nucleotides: TGTGCTCTTGGTCCCGCCCCCCCCTGGGGGTCAAATAAACTCATCTTT. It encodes CALGPAPPWGSNKLIF.

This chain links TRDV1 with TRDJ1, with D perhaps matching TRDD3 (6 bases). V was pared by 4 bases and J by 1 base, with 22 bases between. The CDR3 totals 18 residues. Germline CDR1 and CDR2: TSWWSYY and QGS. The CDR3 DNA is TGTGCTCTTGGGGGCACTACGTCGCGTACTGGGATCACCGATAAACTCATCTTT. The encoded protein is CALGGTTSRTGITDKLIF.

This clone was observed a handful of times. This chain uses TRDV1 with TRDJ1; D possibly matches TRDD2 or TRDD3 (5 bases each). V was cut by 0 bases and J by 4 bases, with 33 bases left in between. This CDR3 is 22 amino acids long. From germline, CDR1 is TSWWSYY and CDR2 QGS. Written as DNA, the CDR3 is TGTGCTCTTGGGGAACTATTCGACGGTGCTGGGATGAGGGGTCCCTACATCGATAAACTCATCTTT. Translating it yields CALGELFDGAGMRGPYIDKLIF.

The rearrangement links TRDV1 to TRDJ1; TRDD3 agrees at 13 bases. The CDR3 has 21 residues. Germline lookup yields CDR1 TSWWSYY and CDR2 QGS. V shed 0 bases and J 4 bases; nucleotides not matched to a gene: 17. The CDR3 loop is CALGELFLQTGGYDPFDKLIF. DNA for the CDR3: TGTGCTCTTGGGGAACTCTTCCTACAAACTGGGGGATACGATCCCTTCGATAAACTCATCTTT.

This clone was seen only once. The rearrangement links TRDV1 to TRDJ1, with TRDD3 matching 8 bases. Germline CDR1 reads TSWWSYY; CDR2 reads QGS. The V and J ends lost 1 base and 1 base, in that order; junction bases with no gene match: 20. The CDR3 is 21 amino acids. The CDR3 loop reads CALGERRVLRWGIGGTDKLIF. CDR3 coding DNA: TGTGCTCTTGGGGAACGAAGAGTCCTCCGTTGGGGGATCGGTGGCACCGATAAACTCATCTTT.

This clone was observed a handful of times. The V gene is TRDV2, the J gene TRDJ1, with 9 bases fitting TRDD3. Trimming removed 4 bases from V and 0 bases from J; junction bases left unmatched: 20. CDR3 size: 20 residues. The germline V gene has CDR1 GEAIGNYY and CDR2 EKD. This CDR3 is CACEPNPNPYWGNHTDKLIF. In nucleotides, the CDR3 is TGTGCCTGTGAACCGAACCCCAACCCGTACTGGGGGAACCACACCGATAAACTCATCTTT.

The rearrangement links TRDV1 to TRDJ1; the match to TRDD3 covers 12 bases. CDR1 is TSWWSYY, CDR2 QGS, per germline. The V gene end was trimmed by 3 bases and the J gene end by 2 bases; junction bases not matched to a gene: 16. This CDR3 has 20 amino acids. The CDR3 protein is CALGDPAFLTGGYCTDKLIF. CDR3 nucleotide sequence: TGTGCTCTTGGGGACCCAGCCTTCCTTACTGGGGGATACTGTACCGATAAACTCATCTTT.

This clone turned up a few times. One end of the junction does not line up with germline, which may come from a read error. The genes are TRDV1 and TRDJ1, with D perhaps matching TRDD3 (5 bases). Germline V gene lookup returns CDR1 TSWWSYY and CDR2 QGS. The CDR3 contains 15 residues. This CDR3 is CALGEGTVHTDRLIF. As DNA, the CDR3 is TGTGCTCTTGGGGAGGGGACCGTACACACCGATAGACTCATCTTT.

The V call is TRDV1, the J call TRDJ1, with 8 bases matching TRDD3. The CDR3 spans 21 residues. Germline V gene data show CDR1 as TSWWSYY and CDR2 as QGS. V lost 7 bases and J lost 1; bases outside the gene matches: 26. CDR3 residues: CALEDRPLLPWGKDSTDKLIF. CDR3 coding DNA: TGTGCTCTTGAGGATAGGCCTTTACTACCCTGGGGGAAAGACTCCACCGATAAACTCATCTTT.

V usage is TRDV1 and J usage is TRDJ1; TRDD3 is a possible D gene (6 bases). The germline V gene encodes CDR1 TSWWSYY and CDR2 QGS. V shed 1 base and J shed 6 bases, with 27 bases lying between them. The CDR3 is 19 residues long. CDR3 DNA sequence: TGTGCTCTTGGGGAACCCATCTACGGTGTACTGGGTAGATGGCATAAACTCATCTTT. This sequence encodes CALGEPIYGVLGRWHKLIF.

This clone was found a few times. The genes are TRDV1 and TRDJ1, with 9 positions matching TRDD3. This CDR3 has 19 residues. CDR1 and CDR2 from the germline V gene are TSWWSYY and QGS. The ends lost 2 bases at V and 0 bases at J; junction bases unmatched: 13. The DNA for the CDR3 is TGTGCTCTTGGGGAAAGTCGCGCACTGGGGGACCCTTACACCGATAAACTCATCTTT. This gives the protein CALGESRALGDPYTDKLIF.

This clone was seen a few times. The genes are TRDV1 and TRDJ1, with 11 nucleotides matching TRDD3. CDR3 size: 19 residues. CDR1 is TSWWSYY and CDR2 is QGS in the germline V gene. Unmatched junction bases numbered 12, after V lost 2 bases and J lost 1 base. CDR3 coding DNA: TGTGCTCTTGGGGAATTCCTTATAATGGGGGATACGTGCACCGATAAACTCATCTTT. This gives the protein CALGEFLIMGDTCTDKLIF.

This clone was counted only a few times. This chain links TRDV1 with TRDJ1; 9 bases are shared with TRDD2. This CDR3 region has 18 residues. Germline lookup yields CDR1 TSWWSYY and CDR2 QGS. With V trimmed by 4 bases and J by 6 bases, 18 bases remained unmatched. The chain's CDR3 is CALGGRLPTRGCRNKLIF. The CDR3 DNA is TGTGCTCTTGGGGGTCGCCTTCCTACGCGGGGATGCAGAAATAAACTCATCTTT.

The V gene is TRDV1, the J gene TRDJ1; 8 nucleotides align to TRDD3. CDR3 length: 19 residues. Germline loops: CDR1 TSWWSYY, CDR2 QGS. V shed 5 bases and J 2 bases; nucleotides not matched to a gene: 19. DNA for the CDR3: TGTGCTCTTGGGCGTTCGTTTGTTGCCCTTACTGGGGGGACCGATAAACTCATCTTT. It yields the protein CALGRSFVALTGGTDKLIF.

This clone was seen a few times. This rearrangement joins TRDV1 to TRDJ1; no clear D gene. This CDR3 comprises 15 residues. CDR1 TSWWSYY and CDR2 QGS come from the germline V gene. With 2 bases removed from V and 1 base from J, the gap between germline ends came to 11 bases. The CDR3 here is CALGEIRGLTDKLIF. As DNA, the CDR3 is TGTGCTCTTGGGGAAATTAGGGGCCTCACCGATAAACTCATCTTT.

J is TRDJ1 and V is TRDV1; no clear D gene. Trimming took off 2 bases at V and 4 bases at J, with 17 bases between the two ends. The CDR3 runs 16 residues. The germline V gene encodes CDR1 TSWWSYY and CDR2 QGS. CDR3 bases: TGTGCTCTTGGGGAAAGAGATCTCGCTCTCTTCGATAAACTCATCTTT. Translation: CALGERDLALFDKLIF.

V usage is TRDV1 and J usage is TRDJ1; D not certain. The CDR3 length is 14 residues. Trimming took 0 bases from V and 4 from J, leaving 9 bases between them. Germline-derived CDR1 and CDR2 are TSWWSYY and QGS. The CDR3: CALGELHLSDKLIF. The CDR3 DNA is TGTGCTCTTGGGGAACTCCATCTAAGCGATAAACTCATCTTT.

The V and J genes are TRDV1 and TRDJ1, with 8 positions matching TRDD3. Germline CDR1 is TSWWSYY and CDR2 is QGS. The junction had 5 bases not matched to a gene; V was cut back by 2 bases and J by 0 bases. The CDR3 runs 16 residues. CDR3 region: CALGEGGGLYTDKLIF. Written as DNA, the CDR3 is TGTGCTCTTGGGGAAGGTGGGGGATTGTACACCGATAAACTCATCTTT.

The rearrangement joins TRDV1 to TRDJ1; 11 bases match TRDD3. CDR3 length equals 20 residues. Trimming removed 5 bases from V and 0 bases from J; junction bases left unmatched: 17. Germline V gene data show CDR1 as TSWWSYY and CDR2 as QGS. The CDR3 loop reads CALGKPGNRWGIRYTDKLIF. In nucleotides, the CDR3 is TGTGCTCTTGGGAAACCTGGGAATCGTTGGGGGATACGCTACACCGATAAACTCATCTTT.